This TCR beta chain originates from a study of blood T cell repertoires in COVID-19. Study overall: Material from acute and convalescent COVID-19 was sourced from the United States, Italy and Spain.

The length of the CDR3 is 18 residues. Per germline, CDR1 LGHNA and CDR2 YNFKEQ. Trimming left V 0 bases short and J 9 bases short, with 24 bases between. In the study's own analysis: Estimates of nucleated cell counts were drawn from the amplification of reference gene primers. Profiled with immunoSEQ multiplex PCR; TCRdb holds only in-frame clones, not every one. The D gene and trimming were derived from the DNA, and the V and J assignments and clone size from that table. Of about 52,000 clones listed, about nine tenths are singletons. V is TRBV4-2 and J is TRBJ1-5; maybe TRBD1 (5 bases). Sample: peripheral blood. The TCR sequence derives from a man between 65 and 85 years old with acute or convalescent COVID-19. CDR3 bases: TGTGCCAGCAGCCAAGATCCCACCCCGACAGAGCCGGGTCGGCCCCAGCATTTT. This encodes CASSQDPTPTEPGRPQHF.